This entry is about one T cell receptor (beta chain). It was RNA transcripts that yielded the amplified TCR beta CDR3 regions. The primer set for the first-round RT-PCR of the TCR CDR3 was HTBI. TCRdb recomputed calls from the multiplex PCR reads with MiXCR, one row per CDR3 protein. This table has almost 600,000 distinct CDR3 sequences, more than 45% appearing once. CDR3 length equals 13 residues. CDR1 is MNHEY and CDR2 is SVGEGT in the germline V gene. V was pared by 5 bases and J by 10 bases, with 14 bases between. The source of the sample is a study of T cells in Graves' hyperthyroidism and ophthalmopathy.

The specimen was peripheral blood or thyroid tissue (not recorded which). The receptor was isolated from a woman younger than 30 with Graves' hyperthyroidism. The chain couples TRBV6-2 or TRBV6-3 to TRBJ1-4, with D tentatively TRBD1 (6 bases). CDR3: CASSDGTSGKLFF. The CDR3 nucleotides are TGTGCCAGCAGTGACGGGACATCCGGAAAACTGTTTTTT.